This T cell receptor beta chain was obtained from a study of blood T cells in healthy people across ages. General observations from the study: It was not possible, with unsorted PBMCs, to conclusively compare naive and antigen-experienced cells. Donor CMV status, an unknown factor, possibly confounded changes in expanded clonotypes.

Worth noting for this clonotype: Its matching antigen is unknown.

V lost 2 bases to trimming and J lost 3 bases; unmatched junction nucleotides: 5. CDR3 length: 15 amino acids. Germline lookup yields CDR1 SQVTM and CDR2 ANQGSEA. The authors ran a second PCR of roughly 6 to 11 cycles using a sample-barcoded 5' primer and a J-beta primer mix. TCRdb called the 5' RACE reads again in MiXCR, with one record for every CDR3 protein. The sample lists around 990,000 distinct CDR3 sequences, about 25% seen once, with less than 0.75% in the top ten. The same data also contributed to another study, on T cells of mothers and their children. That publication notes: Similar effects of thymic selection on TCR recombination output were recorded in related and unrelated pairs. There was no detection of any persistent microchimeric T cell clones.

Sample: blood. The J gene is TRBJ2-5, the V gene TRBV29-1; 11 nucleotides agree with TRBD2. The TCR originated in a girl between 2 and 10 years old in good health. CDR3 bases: TGCAGCGTTGAACATCTAGCGGGAGGCGAAGAGACCCAGTACTTC. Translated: CSVEHLAGGEETQYF.